This TCR beta chain was sequenced for a study of Graves' ophthalmopathy and Graves' hyperthyroidism. Study-wide background: The authors collected peripheral blood at initial diagnosis, before any treatment.

Study-level findings and limits: Predictions made by the model for ophthalmopathy progression reached roughly 64% sensitivity and less than 80% specificity. Most expanded thyroid clonotypes above 0.001 frequency also appeared in blood.

PBMCs were isolated from a roughly 10 ml sample of fresh peripheral blood. This clonotype was seen many times. Its antigen is unknown. Trimming removed 5 bases from V and 1 base from J, with 18 bases in between. The V gene's germline CDR1 is MNHEY and CDR2 SVGAGI. There are 17 residues in the CDR3. Amplifying from RNA transcripts, the study obtained TCR beta CDR3 regions. HTBI primers were employed in first-round RT-PCR, then a second-round multiplex PCR followed. TCRdb re-derived calls from the multiplex PCR reads in MiXCR, one entry per CDR3 protein. The sample records around 400,000 distinct CDR3 sequences, around 19% being singletons.

The sample consisted of peripheral blood. This clonotype was sampled from a woman younger than 30 with Graves' ophthalmopathy. The rearrangement uses TRBV6-5 and TRBJ1-5, with no clear D. CDR3: CASSLGWWVKSNQPQHF. For the CDR3, the DNA is TGTGCCAGCAGTCTGGGATGGTGGGTGAAAAGCAATCAGCCCCAGCATTTT.